The TCR beta chain under discussion was sequenced for a study of identical twins. A single record per CDR3 protein comes from TCRdb applying MiXCR to the 5' RACE reads. The repertoire holds about 200,000 distinct CDR3 sequences, with approximately 5.9% as singletons. CDR1 and CDR2 (germline): ENHRY, SYGVKD. V trimming: 10 bases; J trimming: 8 bases; junction bases outside the gene matches: 7. CDR3 length: 12 residues. The table lists this clonotype with a few counts. The same sample was also studied in work on T cells expressing NK-cell markers. That paper adds: The study drew TCR beta repertoires from sorted CD3+CD56+NKG2C+, CD3+CD56+NKG2C- and CD3+CD56-NKG2C+ T cells. Clarity on HCMV specificity was lacking for the expanded NKG2C+ T cell clones.

The chain links TRBV10-3 to TRBJ1-4; 7 nucleotides agree with TRBD1. The clonotype was recovered from a woman aged 18-30 years in good health. Input material: CD8+ T cells sorted from blood. The chain's CDR3 is CASGQAGEKLFF. The CDR3 bases are TGTGCCAGCGGACAGGCGGGGGAAAAACTGTTTTTT.